This T cell receptor beta chain is drawn from a study of siplizumab effects on memory and regulatory T cells. Sequenced by immunoSEQ multiplex PCR; TCRdb stores in-frame clones only, minus some. The table has about 72,000 clones, about 89% seen once. Germline assignment: CDR1 MNHEY and CDR2 SMNVEV (reference sequence). V was shortened by 6 bases and J by 4 bases, with 13 bases between the two germline ends. CDR3 length: 14 residues. A few counts support this clone. The rearrangement links TRBV27 to TRBJ1-5; the D gene is possibly TRBD1 (5 bases). This sequence was found in a human donor in good health. Source material: CD8+ T cells sorted from blood. The CDR3 nucleotides are TGTGCCAGCAGCATGCGGGGGTGGAATCAGCCCCAGCATTTT. Translated: CASSMRGWNQPQHF.